Below are 21 T cell receptor beta chains sequenced from a single sample in a study of cytomegalovirus exposure and HLA in healthy donors. PCR involved 60 Vbeta and 13 Jbeta primers. Only in-frame clones appear in the TCRdb table, and some are missing; sequencing was by immunoSEQ multiplex PCR. The sample lists 150,000 to 200,000 clones; over 75% were seen once. The material sequenced was PBMCs. These receptors came from a woman between 50 and 59 years old in good health and CMV-seropositive.

The V call is TRBV2, the J call TRBJ2-1, with a possible D match to TRBD1 (5 bases). The CDR3 loop spans 15 amino acids. Trimming cost V 1 base and J 9 bases, with 16 bases left between them. CDR1 is SNHLY, CDR2 FYNNEI, per germline. Here the CDR3 reads CASSEGGGQGIEQFF. As DNA, the CDR3 is TGTGCCAGCAGTGAAGGGGGCGGACAAGGTATTGAGCAGTTCTTC.

V and J are TRBV2 and TRBJ1-5; no definite D call. Trimming shortened V by 4 bases and J by 7 bases, and 17 bases separated the two germline ends. Germline lookup yields CDR1 SNHLY and CDR2 FYNNEI. The CDR3 contains 15 residues. The CDR3: CASSGSGTGRQPQHF. The CDR3 DNA reads TGTGCCAGCAGTGGTAGCGGAACCGGAAGGCAGCCCCAGCATTTT.

This rearrangement joins TRBV5-1 to TRBJ2-6; no clear D. Germline V gene data show CDR1 as SGHRS and CDR2 as YFSETQ. CDR3 length: 17 residues. Trimming shortened V by 6 bases and J by 0 bases, and 16 bases separated the two germline ends. The chain's CDR3 is CASTVTFTLSGANVLTF. DNA for the CDR3: TGCGCCAGCACAGTGACTTTTACCCTCTCTGGGGCCAACGTCCTGACTTTC.

This chain connects TRBV6-1 to TRBJ2-3, with 8 bases lining up with TRBD2. The CDR3 totals 16 residues. CDR1 and CDR2 from the germline V gene are MNHNS and SASEGT. J gave up 6 bases and V 2 bases, and 10 bases lay outside the gene matches. CDR3 loop: CASSEQRESAGDTQYF. The CDR3 DNA reads as TGTGCCAGCAGTGAACAGCGGGAGTCCGCGGGGGATACGCAGTATTTT.

The CDR3 coding sequence is TGTGCCAGCAGCGCCCAGGGACTAGCGGGGGTAGATACGCAGTATTTT. Translated: CASSAQGLAGVDTQYF. V gene TRBV9 combines with J gene TRBJ2-3; 14 bases map to TRBD2. After removal of 3 bases from V and 5 bases from J, the junction contained 5 bases not matched to a gene. Germline V gene lookup returns CDR1 SGDLS and CDR2 YYNGEE. The CDR3 sequence is 16 residues long.

The chain employs TRBV4-1 and TRBJ1-2; 9 bases match TRBD1. CDR1 and CDR2 (germline): MGHRA, YSYEKL. The CDR3 runs to 14 residues. The V segment lost 0 bases and the J segment 8 bases; nucleotides outside the gene matches: 4. The CDR3 region is CASSQEGTGSGYTF. The CDR3 DNA reads as TGCGCCAGCAGCCAAGAGGGGACAGGGAGCGGCTACACCTTC.

V is TRBV27 and J is TRBJ2-5; the D gene is possibly TRBD2 (5 bases). This CDR3 has 13 residues. CDR1 and CDR2 (germline): MNHEY, SMNVEV (reference sequence). The V and J ends lost 4 bases and 2 bases respectively, with 8 bases between them. CDR3 bases: TGTGCCAGCAGTTCCCCGGGGCAAGAGACCCAGTACTTC. Its protein is CASSSPGQETQYF.

The chain uses TRBV29-1 and TRBJ2-7, with 7 bases aligning to TRBD2. V shed 0 bases and J 3 bases; nucleotides not matched to a gene: 5. The CDR3 runs 14 residues. Germline V gene data show CDR1 as SQVTM and CDR2 as ANQGSEA. CDR3: CSVEDGEGFYEQYF. The CDR3 coding sequence is TGCAGCGTTGAAGATGGGGAGGGTTTCTACGAGCAGTACTTC.

A few counts support this clone. The CDR3 DNA reads as TGTGCCAGCAGGCATGACAGCGCAGCAACCCCCTATGGCTACACCTTC. Amino acids: CASRHDSAATPYGYTF. The V call is TRBV7-9, the J call TRBJ1-2, with D possibly TRBD1 on 5 matching bases. CDR1 SEHNR and CDR2 FQNEAQ come from the germline V gene (reference sequence). Trimming removed 6 bases at V and 4 bases at J, with 21 bases between. The CDR3 is 16 residues long.

V gene TRBV5-5 combines with J gene TRBJ1-4, with 8 positions matching TRBD1. The length of the CDR3 is 14 residues. J was trimmed by 7 bases and V by 6 bases; bases with no gene match: 8. CDR1 and CDR2 from the germline V gene are SGHKS and YYEKEE (reference sequence). The CDR3 loop is CASTVTGEGEKLFF. DNA of the CDR3: TGTGCCAGCACCGTGACAGGGGAGGGTGAAAAACTGTTTTTT.

There are a few counts of this clone. Its ends do not fully match the called genes, so a read error is possible. The chain is built from TRBV2 and TRBJ2-7; 13 bases align to TRBD2. The CDR3 consists of 13 residues. Germline CDR1 SNHLY, CDR2 FYNNEI. The CDR3 sequence: CASDRVTSGGSNF. The CDR3 DNA follows: TGTGCCAGCGACCGAGTGACTAGCGGGGGGTCTAACTTC.

The chain carries TRBV29-1 and TRBJ1-1; D possibly corresponds to TRBD1 (5 bases). Germline CDR1 reads SQVTM; CDR2 reads ANQGSEA. V was cut by 6 bases and J by 4 bases, with 12 bases left in between. This CDR3 has 12 residues. The CDR3 DNA reads as TGCAGCGTCTTGACAGCCGGCACTGAAGCTTTCTTT. This encodes CSVLTAGTEAFF.

V gene TRBV7-2 combines with J gene TRBJ2-2; 9 nucleotides agree with TRBD2. Looked up from germline, CDR1 is SGHTA and CDR2 is FQGNSA. This CDR3 contains 16 residues. Losses at the gene ends were 2 bases for V and 2 bases for J; bases not matched to a gene: 3. CDR3 sequence reads: CASSLRRGGNTGELFF. In nucleotides, the CDR3 is TGTGCCAGCAGCTTACGGCGGGGGGGCAACACCGGGGAGCTGTTTTTT.

The chain is built from TRBV6-1 and TRBJ2-5, with D possibly matching TRBD1 (6 bases). The J call may be mistaken, given a closer DNA end match to TRBJ2-7. The CDR3 contains 12 residues. The germline CDR1 and CDR2 sequences are MNHNS and SASEGT. The CDR3 DNA reads as TGTGCCAGCCGGGACACATACTACGAGCAGTACTTC. This translates into CASRDTYYEQYF.

V gene TRBV2 combines with J gene TRBJ2-7; maybe TRBD1 (5 bases). With 4 bases removed from V and 5 bases from J, the gap between germline ends came to 9 bases. The CDR3 has 12 amino acids. Per the germline V gene, CDR1 is SNHLY and CDR2 is FYNNEI. The CDR3, as DNA: TGTGCCAGCAGTGGGCAGGGCAACGAGCAGTACTTC. Translating it yields CASSGQGNEQYF.

This clone was detected once. The rearrangement uses TRBV7-9 and TRBJ2-1; TRBD2 agrees at 7 bases. The CDR3 totals 15 residues. With V trimmed by 5 bases and J by 6 bases, 10 bases remained unmatched. The germline CDR1 and CDR2 sequences are SEHNR and FQNEAQ (reference sequence). This CDR3 is CASSPSGGSFNEQFF. The CDR3 nucleotides read TGTGCCAGCAGCCCTAGTGGCGGGAGCTTCAATGAGCAGTTCTTC.

V usage is TRBV29-1 and J usage is TRBJ1-2; 7 bases fit TRBD1. V was pared by 6 bases and J by 5 bases, with 3 bases of the junction left unmatched. Germline CDR1 and CDR2: SQVTM and ANQGSEA. This CDR3 has 11 residues. CDR3 protein: CSVGQEYGYTF. In DNA form, the CDR3 reads TGCAGCGTCGGACAGGAGTATGGCTACACCTTC.

The chain has TRBV7-2 and TRBJ2-5, with D perhaps TRBD1 (5 bases). Trimming cost V 1 base and J 4 bases, with 10 bases left between them. The germline CDR1 and CDR2 sequences are SGHTA and FQGNSA. This CDR3 is 14 amino acids long. For the CDR3, the DNA is TGTGCCAGCAGCTTAGTGTCAGGGTCAGAGACCCAGTACTTC. Translating it yields CASSLVSGSETQYF. The full variable domain, its missing parts supplied by reference TRBV7-2 and TRBJ2-5, is GAGVSQSPSNKVTEKGKDVELRCDPISGHTALYWYRQSLGQGLEFLIYFQGNSAPDKSGLPSDRFSAERTGGSVSTLTIQRTQQEDSAVYLCASSLVSGSETQYFGPGTRLLVL.

The chain is built from TRBV4-2 and TRBJ1-4; TRBD1 is a possible D gene (6 bases). The ends were cut back, 0 bases at V and 7 bases at J, with 12 bases in the middle. This CDR3 comprises 15 residues. CDR1 is LGHNA and CDR2 is YNFKEQ in the germline V gene. The CDR3 is CASSQEGAMSEKLFF. As DNA, the CDR3 is TGTGCCAGCAGCCAAGAGGGGGCGATGAGTGAAAAACTGTTTTTT.

This clone has a handful of counts. The chain employs TRBV6-6 and TRBJ1-2; D gene uncertain. The length of the CDR3 is 13 residues. CDR1 is MNHNY and CDR2 is SVGAGI in the germline V gene (reference sequence). V was cut by 6 bases and J by 6 bases, with 14 bases left in between. The CDR3 loop is CASSFGLEDGYTF. CDR3 DNA: TGTGCCAGCAGCTTCGGCCTGGAGGATGGCTACACCTTC.

The J gene is TRBJ1-1, the V gene TRBV27; D not certain. Trimming shortened V by 5 bases and J by 1 base, and 17 bases separated the two germline ends. The CDR3 sequence is 16 residues long. CDR1 MNHEY and CDR2 SMNVEV come from the germline V gene (reference sequence). DNA for the CDR3: TGTGCCAGCAGTCACCCCATTAGCGGGAGGAACACTGAAGCTTTCTTT. It yields the protein CASSHPISGRNTEAFF.